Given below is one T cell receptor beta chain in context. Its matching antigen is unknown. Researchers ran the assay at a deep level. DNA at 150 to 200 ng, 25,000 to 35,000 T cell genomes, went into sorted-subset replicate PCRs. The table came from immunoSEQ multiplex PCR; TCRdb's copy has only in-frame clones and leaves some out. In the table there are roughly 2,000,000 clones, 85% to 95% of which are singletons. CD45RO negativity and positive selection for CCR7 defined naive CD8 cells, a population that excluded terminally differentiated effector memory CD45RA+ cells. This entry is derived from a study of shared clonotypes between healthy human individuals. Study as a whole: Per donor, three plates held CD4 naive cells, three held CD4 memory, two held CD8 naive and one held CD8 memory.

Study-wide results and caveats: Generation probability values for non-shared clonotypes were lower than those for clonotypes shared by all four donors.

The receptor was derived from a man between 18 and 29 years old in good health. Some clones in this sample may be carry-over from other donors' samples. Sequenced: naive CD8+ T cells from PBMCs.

The CDR3 region is CASSPEVASGNHEQYF. DNA of the CDR3: TGCGCCAGCAGCCCGGAAGTGGCTAGCGGGAATCACGAGCAGTACTTC. The chain recombines TRBV4-3 with TRBJ2-7, with 9 bases fitting TRBD2. The germline gives CDR1 LGHNA, CDR2 YSLEER. J gave up 5 bases and V 4 bases, and 12 bases lay outside the gene matches. This CDR3 is built from 16 residues.